The sequence of this TCR beta chain was determined in a study of blood T cell repertoires in COVID-19. The wider study: The samples span acute and convalescent COVID-19 from the United States, Italy and Spain. T cells, B-cell-depleted T cells, or PBMCs supplied cDNA or gDNA.

Per the authors' pipeline: Quantification of nucleated cells was approximated via reference gene primer amplification. The method was immunoSEQ multiplex PCR; TCRdb's version includes in-frame clones alone and lacks a portion of them. V, J and clone size derive from that table, while D and trimming were established from the DNA sequence. The sample lists about 70,000 clones; about 70% were seen once. Germline assignment: CDR1 MDHEN and CDR2 SYDVKM. CDR3 length equals 17 residues. V was pared by 3 bases and J by 2 bases, with 10 bases of the junction left unmatched. The specimen sequenced was peripheral blood. V gene TRBV28 combines with J gene TRBJ1-5, with 7 bases matching TRBD1. This clonotype originated in a woman older than 75 with active or convalescent COVID-19. CDR3 residues: CASSFGGGEDGNQPQHF. In DNA, the CDR3 is TGTGCCAGCAGTTTTGGAGGGGGCGAAGATGGCAATCAGCCCCAGCATTTT.